This entry lists 12 T cell receptor beta chains sequenced from one sample in a study of technical replicates of blood from a handful of donors. TCRdb's table, derived via immunoSEQ multiplex PCR, lists solely in-frame clones and lacks some. The sample includes approximately 15,000 clones, about nine tenths of them seen just once. The sample comprised PBMCs. These receptors were obtained from a human donor in good health.

The chain uses TRBV10-3 and TRBJ2-2; possibly TRBD1 for D (6 bases). The germline V gene has CDR1 ENHRY and CDR2 SYGVKD. The CDR3 length is 16 residues. Trimming cost V 6 bases and J 1 base, with 15 bases left between them. In nucleotides, the CDR3 is TGTGCCATCAGGCCCGGCCAGGGGAAGAACACCGGGGAGCTGTTTTTT. Translation: CAIRPGQGKNTGELFF.

The chain carries TRBV6-5 and TRBJ2-3, with TRBD2 identical over 10 bases. The trim removed 4 bases at V and 6 bases at J, leaving 10 bases unmatched. From germline, CDR1 is MNHEY and CDR2 SVGAGI. The CDR3 consists of 16 residues. CDR3 sequence reads: CASSSTPSGGGDTQYF. For the CDR3, the DNA is TGTGCCAGCAGTTCCACTCCTAGCGGGGGTGGCGATACGCAGTATTTT.

The chain recombines TRBV27 with TRBJ2-1, with D possibly TRBD2 on 6 matching bases. Germline assignment: CDR1 MNHEY and CDR2 SMNVEV (reference sequence). The CDR3 is made up of 16 amino acids. Trimming left V 2 bases short and J 6 bases short, with 17 bases between. The CDR3 protein is CASSLVGFGGVNEQFF. CDR3 DNA: TGTGCCAGCAGTTTAGTAGGCTTTGGAGGGGTCAATGAGCAGTTCTTC.

The rearrangement links TRBV4-2 to TRBJ2-7; the match to TRBD1 covers 7 bases. The ends lost 4 bases at V and 4 bases at J; junction bases unmatched: 19. This CDR3 contains 18 residues. Germline values: CDR1 LGHNA, CDR2 YNFKEQ. This chain's CDR3 is CASSPGHGVETGLYEQYF. CDR3 DNA: TGTGCCAGCAGCCCAGGACATGGGGTCGAGACAGGGTTGTACGAGCAGTACTTC.

The DNA of the CDR3 is TGTGCCAGTATCGGGACAGGCATGGTCGGGGAGCTGTTTTTT. Its protein product is CASIGTGMVGELFF. The gene calls are TRBV19 and TRBJ2-2; 8 nucleotides align to TRBD1. CDR3 size: 14 residues. The ends lost 7 bases at V and 7 bases at J; junction bases unmatched: 8. From germline, CDR1 is LNHDA and CDR2 SQIVND (reference sequence).

The rearrangement joins TRBV27 to TRBJ1-3; D possibly corresponds to TRBD1 (5 bases). Germline CDR1 is MNHEY and CDR2 is SMNVEV (reference sequence). The ends were cut back, 0 bases at V and 4 bases at J, with 13 bases in the middle. CDR3 length: 16 amino acids. CDR3 amino acids: CASSLSWLGPGNTIYF. CDR3 in DNA: TGTGCCAGCAGTTTATCGTGGTTGGGGCCCGGAAACACCATATATTTT.

The chain employs TRBV11-3 and TRBJ2-6, with 8 bases matching TRBD1. The ends lost 4 bases at V and 0 bases at J; junction bases unmatched: 5. Germline V gives CDR1 SGHNT, CDR2 YENEEA. This CDR3 is 17 amino acids long. CDR3 residues: CASSSTGDDSGANVLTF. In nucleotides, the CDR3 is TGTGCCAGCAGCTCGACAGGGGACGACTCTGGGGCCAACGTCCTGACTTTC.

V usage is TRBV7-6 and J usage is TRBJ2-1; the match to TRBD2 covers 9 bases. The CDR3 has 17 residues. V shed 1 base and J 7 bases; nucleotides not matched to a gene: 11. CDR1 is SGHVS, CDR2 FNYEAQ, per germline. CDR3 bases: TGTGCCAGCAGCTTAGAGCCGGCGGGGGGGGGTCCAAATGAGCAGTTCTTC. Its translation is CASSLEPAGGGPNEQFF.

V and J are TRBV7-6 and TRBJ2-6, with TRBD1 identical over 9 bases. Germline lookup yields CDR1 SGHVS and CDR2 FNYEAQ. This CDR3 is built from 20 residues. Trimming took 5 bases from V and 0 from J; bases not matched to a gene: 14. The CDR3 DNA sequence: TGTGCCAGCAGCCGCCCACCTACAGGGGGCAAGGTCTCTGGGGCCAACGTCCTGACTTTC. The encoded protein is CASSRPPTGGKVSGANVLTF.

This sequence joins TRBV27 and TRBJ2-7, with 9 bases identical to TRBD1. The V gene end was trimmed by 8 bases and the J gene end by 4 bases; junction bases not matched to a gene: 9. The CDR3 covers 14 residues. From germline, CDR1 is MNHEY and CDR2 SMNVEV (reference sequence). Written as DNA, the CDR3 is TGTGCCAGCGTCCGCACAGGGGGCAAGTACGAGCAGTACTTC. Translation gives CASVRTGGKYEQYF.

The chain is built from TRBV4-2 and TRBJ1-2, with TRBD1 as a possible D gene (5 bases). Germline CDR1 is LGHNA and CDR2 is YNFKEQ. Trimming shortened V by 4 bases and J by 6 bases, and 15 bases separated the two germline ends. This CDR3 has 14 residues. CDR3 protein: CASSLPSGGDGYTF. CDR3 in DNA: TGTGCCAGCAGCCTCCCATCGGGGGGAGATGGCTACACCTTC.

The gene calls are TRBV5-1 and TRBJ2-1; a weak D match, TRBD1 (6 bases). Germline lookup yields CDR1 SGHRS and CDR2 YFSETQ. The CDR3 runs 13 residues. V gave up 6 bases and J gave up 4 bases, with 11 bases separating them. The CDR3 nucleotides read TGCGCCAGCATAGGGCAGGGGTACAATGAGCAGTTCTTC. Amino acid sequence: CASIGQGYNEQFF.